These 8 T cell receptor beta chains share one sample of origin, sequenced in a study of blood T cell repertoires in COVID-19. Sequenced by immunoSEQ multiplex PCR; TCRdb stores in-frame clones only, minus some. The table lists hundreds of thousands of clones, 80% to 90% of them singletons. Sequenced input: peripheral blood. All receptors come from an older woman with COVID-19, enrolled during active disease.

This chain joins TRBV4-2 and TRBJ1-2, with 11 bases matching TRBD1. V was pared by 4 bases and J by 3 bases, with 4 bases of the junction left unmatched. The CDR3 extends over 15 amino acids. CDR1 is LGHNA, CDR2 YNFKEQ, per germline. This CDR3 is CASSPRTGGDYGYTF. The CDR3 DNA reads as TGTGCCAGCAGCCCAAGGACAGGGGGCGACTATGGCTACACCTTC.

The chain employs TRBV21-1 and TRBJ2-5; the D call in the table, TRBD2, was not verified against the DNA. TRBV21-1 is recorded as a pseudogene. The length of the CDR3 is 16 residues. The CDR3 DNA follows: TGTGCCAGCAGCACAACTAGCGGGGGGTCGAAAGAGACCCAGTACTTC. Translation: CASSTTSGGSKETQYF.

The chain employs TRBV5-1 and TRBJ1-1, with TRBD1 matching 7 bases. CDR1 is SGHRS and CDR2 is YFSETQ in the germline V gene. This CDR3 comprises 14 residues. Trimming removed 0 bases from V and 11 bases from J; junction bases left unmatched: 10. DNA of the CDR3: TGCGCCAGCAGCTTGGTGGCAGGGGGTAGTGGGGCTTTCTTT. It yields the protein CASSLVAGGSGAFF.

This clone was picked up one time. The V call is TRBV7-8, the J call TRBJ2-3; D might be TRBD1 (5 bases). The V end lost 5 bases, the J end lost 0 bases, and 12 bases lay between the germline ends. Germline assignment: CDR1 SGHVS and CDR2 FQNEAQ. The CDR3 is 15 residues long. CDR3 protein: CASSARGASTDTQYF. CDR3 DNA: TGTGCCAGCAGCGCTAGGGGTGCTAGCACAGATACGCAGTATTTT. Filled out from reference TRBV7-8 and TRBJ2-3, the complete variable domain reads GAGVSQSPRYKVAKRGQDVALRCDPISGHVSLFWYQQALGQGPEFLTYFQNEAQLDKSGLPSDRFFAERPEGSVSTLKIQRTQQEDSAVYLCASSARGASTDTQYFGPGTRLTVL.

The chain combines TRBV5-4 with TRBJ2-5; the match to TRBD2 covers 7 bases. CDR1 is SGHNT and CDR2 is YYREEE in the germline V gene (reference sequence). After removal of 0 bases from V and 1 base from J, the junction contained 3 bases not matched to a gene. The CDR3 is made up of 15 amino acids. CDR3 nucleotides: TGTGCCAGCAGCTTGGACCGGACTAGCCAAGAGACCCAGTACTTC. This encodes CASSLDRTSQETQYF.

The rearrangement uses TRBV19 and TRBJ2-3; TRBD2 aligns across 7 bases. Germline loops: CDR1 LNHDA, CDR2 SQIVND (reference sequence). CDR3 length equals 17 residues. The J segment lost 6 bases and the V segment lost 3 bases, leaving 15 bases of the junction unmatched. CDR3 in amino acids: CASSIPFLWGGEDTQYF. The CDR3 DNA sequence: TGTGCCAGTAGTATCCCCTTTTTGTGGGGGGGGGAGGATACGCAGTATTTT.

The J gene is TRBJ1-2, the V gene TRBV4-1; possibly TRBD1 for D (6 bases). V was clipped by 0 bases and J by 2 bases, with 7 bases between them. There are 14 residues in the CDR3. Germline CDR1 is MGHRA and CDR2 is YSYEKL. CDR3 coding DNA: TGCGCCAGCAGCCAAGACACAGGGAACTATGGCTACACCTTC. This gives the protein CASSQDTGNYGYTF.

The chain links TRBV3-1 (or the pseudogene TRBV3-2) to TRBJ1-5; a possible D gene is TRBD1 (5 bases). The CDR3 length is 15 residues. CDR1 and CDR2 (germline): LGHDT, YNNKEL (reference sequence). Trimming left V 4 bases short and J 4 bases short, with 14 bases between. As DNA, the CDR3 is TGTGCCAGCAGCCGGGGGGGAACAGAAAATCAGCCCCAGCATTTT. Its translation: CASSRGGTENQPQHF.